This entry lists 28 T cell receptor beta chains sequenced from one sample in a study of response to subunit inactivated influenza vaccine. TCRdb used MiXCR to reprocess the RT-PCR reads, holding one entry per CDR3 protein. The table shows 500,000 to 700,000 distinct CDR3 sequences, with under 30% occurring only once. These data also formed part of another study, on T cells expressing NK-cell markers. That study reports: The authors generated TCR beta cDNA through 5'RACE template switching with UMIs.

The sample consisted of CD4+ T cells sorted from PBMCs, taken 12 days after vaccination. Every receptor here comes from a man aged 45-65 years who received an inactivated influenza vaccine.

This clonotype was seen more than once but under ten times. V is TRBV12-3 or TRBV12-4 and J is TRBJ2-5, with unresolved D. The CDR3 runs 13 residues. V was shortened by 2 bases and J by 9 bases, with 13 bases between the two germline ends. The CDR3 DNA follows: TGTGCCAGCAGTTTATCTCCAGCTTGGGCCCAGTACTTC. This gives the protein CASSLSPAWAQYF.

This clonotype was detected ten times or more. The CDR3 is CASSFFGQGLAIYNEQFF. In DNA form, the CDR3 reads TGTGCCAGCAGCTTTTTCGGGCAGGGACTAGCGATCTACAATGAGCAGTTCTTC. This chain connects TRBV7-2 to TRBJ2-1, with 10 bases aligning to TRBD2. This CDR3 has 18 amino acids. Trimming cost V 3 bases and J 3 bases; bases outside gene matches: 11. Looked up from germline, CDR1 is SGHTA and CDR2 is FQGNSA. Variable domain in full (rest from reference TRBV7-2 and TRBJ2-1): GAGVSQSPSNKVTEKGKDVELRCDPISGHTALYWYRQSLGQGLEFLIYFQGNSAPDKSGLPSDRFSAERTGGSVSTLTIQRTQQEDSAVYLCASSFFGQGLAIYNEQFFGPGTRLTVL.

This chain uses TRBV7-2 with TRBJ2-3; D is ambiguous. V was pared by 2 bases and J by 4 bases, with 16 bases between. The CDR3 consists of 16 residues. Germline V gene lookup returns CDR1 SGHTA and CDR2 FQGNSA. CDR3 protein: CASSLTLHPGADTQYF. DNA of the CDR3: TGTGCCAGCAGCTTAACTTTGCACCCCGGCGCAGATACGCAGTATTTT.

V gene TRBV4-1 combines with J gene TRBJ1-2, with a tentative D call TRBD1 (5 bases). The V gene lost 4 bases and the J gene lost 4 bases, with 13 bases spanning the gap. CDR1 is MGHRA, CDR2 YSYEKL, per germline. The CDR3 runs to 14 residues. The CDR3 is CASSRVGAVYGYTF. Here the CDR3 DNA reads TGCGCCAGCAGCCGGGTTGGGGCAGTCTATGGCTACACCTTC.

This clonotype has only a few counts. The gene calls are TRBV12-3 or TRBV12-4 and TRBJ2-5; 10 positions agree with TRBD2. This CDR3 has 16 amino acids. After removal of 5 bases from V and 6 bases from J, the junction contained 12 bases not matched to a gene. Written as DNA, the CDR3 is TGTGCCAGCAGTCCTCAACTCAGCGGGAGGGTGAAGACCCAGTACTTC. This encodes CASSPQLSGRVKTQYF.

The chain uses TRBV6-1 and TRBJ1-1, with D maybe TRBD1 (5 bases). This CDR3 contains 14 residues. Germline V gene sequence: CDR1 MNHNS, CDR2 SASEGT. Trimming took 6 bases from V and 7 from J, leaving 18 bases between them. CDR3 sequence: CASRRSSGAIEAFF. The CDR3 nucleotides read TGTGCCAGCAGGCGCTCCTCCGGGGCCATTGAAGCTTTCTTT.

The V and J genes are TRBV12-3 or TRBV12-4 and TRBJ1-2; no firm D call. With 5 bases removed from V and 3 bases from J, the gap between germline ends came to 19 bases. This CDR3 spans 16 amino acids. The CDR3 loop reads CASSVDGFLRHYGYTF. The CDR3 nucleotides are TGTGCCAGCAGTGTCGACGGGTTCCTTAGGCACTATGGCTACACCTTC.

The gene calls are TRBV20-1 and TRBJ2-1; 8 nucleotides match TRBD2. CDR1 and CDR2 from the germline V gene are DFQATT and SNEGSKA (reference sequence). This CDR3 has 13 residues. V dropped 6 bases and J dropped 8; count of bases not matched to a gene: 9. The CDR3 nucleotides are TGCAGTGCCCTCGGGGGGGGCCGACATGAGCAGTTCTTC. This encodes CSALGGGRHEQFF.

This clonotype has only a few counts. CDR3 protein: CASSLEGGIRYEQYF. CDR3 in DNA: TGTGCCAGCAGCTTAGAGGGGGGGATTCGGTACGAGCAGTACTTC. This chain connects TRBV7-9 to TRBJ2-7; a weak D match, TRBD2 (7 bases). V lost 1 base, J lost 4 bases, and 14 bases lay in between. The CDR3 is made up of 15 amino acids. CDR1 is SEHNR and CDR2 is FQNEAQ in the germline V gene (reference sequence).

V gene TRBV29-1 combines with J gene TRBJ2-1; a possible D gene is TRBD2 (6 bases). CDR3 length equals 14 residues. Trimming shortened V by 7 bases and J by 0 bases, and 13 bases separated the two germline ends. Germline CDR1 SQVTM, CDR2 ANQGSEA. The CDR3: CSGRSAGSYNEQFF. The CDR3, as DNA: TGCAGCGGACGATCAGCGGGCTCCTACAATGAGCAGTTCTTC.

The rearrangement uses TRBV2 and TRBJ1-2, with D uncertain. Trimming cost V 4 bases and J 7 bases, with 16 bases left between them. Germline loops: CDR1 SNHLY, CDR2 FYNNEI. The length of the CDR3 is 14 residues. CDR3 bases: TGTGCCAGCAGTGCCTCCGGCACCTTGGGTGGCTACACCTTC. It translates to CASSASGTLGGYTF. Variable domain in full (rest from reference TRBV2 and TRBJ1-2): EPEVTQTPSHQVTQMGQEVILRCVPISNHLYFYWYRQILGQKVEFLVSFYNNEISEKSEIFDDQFSVERPDGSNFTLKIRSTKLEDSAMYFCASSASGTLGGYTFGSGTRLTVV.

This CDR3 is CSARRTGGIVESPLHF. CDR3 sequence (DNA): TGCAGTGCTAGACGGACAGGGGGAATTGTAGAATCACCCCTCCACTTT. V usage is TRBV20-1 and J usage is TRBJ1-6; 10 nucleotides match TRBD1. Germline trimming cut 2 bases from V and 10 bases from J; bases unmatched to any gene: 11. There are 16 residues in the CDR3. CDR1 is DFQATT and CDR2 is SNEGSKA in the germline V gene (reference sequence).

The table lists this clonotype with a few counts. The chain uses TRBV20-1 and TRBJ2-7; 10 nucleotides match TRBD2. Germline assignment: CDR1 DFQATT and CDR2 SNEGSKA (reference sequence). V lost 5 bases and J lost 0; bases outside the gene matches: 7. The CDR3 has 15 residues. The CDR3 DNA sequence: TGCAGTGCTGGTTACCCTAGCGGGAGCTCCTACGAGCAGTACTTC. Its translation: CSAGYPSGSSYEQYF.

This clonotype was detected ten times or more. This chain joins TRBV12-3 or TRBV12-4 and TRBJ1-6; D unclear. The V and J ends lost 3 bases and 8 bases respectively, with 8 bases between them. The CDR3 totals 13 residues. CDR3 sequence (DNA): TGTGCCAGCAGTTTTAAGGGTTATTCACCCCTCCACTTT. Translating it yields CASSFKGYSPLHF.

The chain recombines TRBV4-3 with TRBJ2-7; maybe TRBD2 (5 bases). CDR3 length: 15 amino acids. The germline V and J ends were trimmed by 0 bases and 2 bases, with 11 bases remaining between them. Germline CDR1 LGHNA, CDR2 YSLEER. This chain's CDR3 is CASSQDYASPYEQYF. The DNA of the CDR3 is TGCGCCAGCAGCCAAGATTACGCTAGCCCCTACGAGCAGTACTTC.

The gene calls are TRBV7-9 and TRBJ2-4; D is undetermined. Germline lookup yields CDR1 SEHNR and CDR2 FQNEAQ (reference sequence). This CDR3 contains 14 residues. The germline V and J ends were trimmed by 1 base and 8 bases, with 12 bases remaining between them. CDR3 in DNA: TGTGCCAGCAGCTTAGGCGACCCTGGGGACATTCAGTACTTC. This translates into CASSLGDPGDIQYF. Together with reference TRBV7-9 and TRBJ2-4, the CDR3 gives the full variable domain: DTGVSQNPRHKITKRGQNVTFRCDPISEHNRLYWYRQTLGQGPEFLTYFQNEAQLEKSRLLSDRFSAERPKGSFSTLEIQRTEQGDSAMYLCASSLGDPGDIQYFGAGTRLSVL.

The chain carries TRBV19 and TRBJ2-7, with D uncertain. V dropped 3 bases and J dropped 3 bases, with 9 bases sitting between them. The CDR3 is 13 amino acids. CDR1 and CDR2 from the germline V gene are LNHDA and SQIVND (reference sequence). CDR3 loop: CASSIEYGYEQYF. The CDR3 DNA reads TGTGCCAGTAGTATTGAGTATGGCTACGAGCAGTACTTC.

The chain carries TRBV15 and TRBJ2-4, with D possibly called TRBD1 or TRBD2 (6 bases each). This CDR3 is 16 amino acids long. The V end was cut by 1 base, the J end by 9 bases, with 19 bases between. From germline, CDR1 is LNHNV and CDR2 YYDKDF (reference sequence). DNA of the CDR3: TGTGCCACCAGCAGAGCGGCAGGAGGGGGGAGCAGCATTCAGTACTTC. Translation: CATSRAAGGGSSIQYF.

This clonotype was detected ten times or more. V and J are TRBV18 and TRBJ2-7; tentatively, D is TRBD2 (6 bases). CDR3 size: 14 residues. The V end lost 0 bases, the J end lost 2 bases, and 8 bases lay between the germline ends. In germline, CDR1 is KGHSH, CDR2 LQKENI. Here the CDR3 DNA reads TGTGCCAGCTCACCACCGACGGGGGCCTACGAGCAGTACTTC. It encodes CASSPPTGAYEQYF.

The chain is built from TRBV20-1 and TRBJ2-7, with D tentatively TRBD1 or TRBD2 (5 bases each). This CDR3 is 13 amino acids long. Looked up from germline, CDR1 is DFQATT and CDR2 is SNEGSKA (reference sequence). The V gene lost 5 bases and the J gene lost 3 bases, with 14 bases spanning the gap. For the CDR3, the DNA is TGCAGTGCTTCCGGGACCCGAGGCTACGAGCAGTACTTC. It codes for CSASGTRGYEQYF.

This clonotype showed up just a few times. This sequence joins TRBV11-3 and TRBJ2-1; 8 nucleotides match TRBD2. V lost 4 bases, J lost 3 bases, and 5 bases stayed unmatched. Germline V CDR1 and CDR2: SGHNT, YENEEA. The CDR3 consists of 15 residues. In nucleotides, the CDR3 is TGTGCCAGCAGCTCCGGGACTAGACACTACAATGAGCAGTTCTTC. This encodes CASSSGTRHYNEQFF.

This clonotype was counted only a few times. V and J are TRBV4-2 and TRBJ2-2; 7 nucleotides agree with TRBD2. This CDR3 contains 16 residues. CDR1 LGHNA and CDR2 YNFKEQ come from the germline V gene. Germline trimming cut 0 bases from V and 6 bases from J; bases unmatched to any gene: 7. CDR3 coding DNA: TGTGCCAGCAGCCAAGATATTGGGACTAATGCCGGGGAGCTGTTTTTT. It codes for CASSQDIGTNAGELFF.

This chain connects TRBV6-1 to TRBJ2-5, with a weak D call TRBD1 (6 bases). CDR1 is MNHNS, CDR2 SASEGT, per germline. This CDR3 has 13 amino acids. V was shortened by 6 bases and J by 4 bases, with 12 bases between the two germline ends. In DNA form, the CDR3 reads TGTGCCAGCAGAAACCGGGACACAGAGACCCAGTACTTC. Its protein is CASRNRDTETQYF.

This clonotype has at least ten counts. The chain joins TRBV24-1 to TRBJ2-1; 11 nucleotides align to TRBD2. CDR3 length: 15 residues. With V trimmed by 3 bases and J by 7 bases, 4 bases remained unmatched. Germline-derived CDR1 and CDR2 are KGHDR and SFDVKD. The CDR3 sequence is CATSDPRTSGNEQFF. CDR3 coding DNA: TGTGCCACCAGTGATCCCAGGACTAGCGGGAATGAGCAGTTCTTC.

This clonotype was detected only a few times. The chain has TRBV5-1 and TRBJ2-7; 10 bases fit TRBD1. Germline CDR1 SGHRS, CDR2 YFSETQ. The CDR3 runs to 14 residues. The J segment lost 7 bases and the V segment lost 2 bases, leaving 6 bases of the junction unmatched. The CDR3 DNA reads TGCGCCAGCAGCTTCGGACAGGGGGAGGGAGAGCAGTACTTC. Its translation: CASSFGQGEGEQYF.

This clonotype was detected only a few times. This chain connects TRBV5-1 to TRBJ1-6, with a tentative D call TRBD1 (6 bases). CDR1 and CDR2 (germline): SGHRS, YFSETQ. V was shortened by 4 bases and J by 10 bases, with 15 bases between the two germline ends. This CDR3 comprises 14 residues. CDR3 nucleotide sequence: TGCGCCAGCAGCCCGGAAGGGGGAAGATCACCCCTCCACTTT. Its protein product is CASSPEGGRSPLHF.

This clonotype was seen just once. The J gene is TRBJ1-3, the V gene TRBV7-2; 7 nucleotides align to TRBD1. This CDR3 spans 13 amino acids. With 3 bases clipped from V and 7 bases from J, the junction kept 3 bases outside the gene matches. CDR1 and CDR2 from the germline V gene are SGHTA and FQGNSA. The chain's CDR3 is CASSFGTDNTIYF. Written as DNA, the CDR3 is TGTGCCAGCAGCTTCGGGACAGACAACACCATATATTTT.

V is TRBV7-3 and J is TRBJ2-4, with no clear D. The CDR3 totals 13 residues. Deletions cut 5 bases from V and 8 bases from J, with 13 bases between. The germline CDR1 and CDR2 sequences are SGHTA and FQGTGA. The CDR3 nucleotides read TGTGCCAGCAGCCCCCGAGCTGGGGACATTCAGTACTTC. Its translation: CASSPRAGDIQYF.